These 13 T cell receptor beta chains were sequenced from one sample in a study of cytomegalovirus exposure and HLA in healthy donors. Here immunoSEQ multiplex PCR was the method, and the copy in TCRdb shows in-frame clones only, minus some. The sample consists of some 180,000 clones, about nine tenths of them appearing once. Sequencing was performed on PBMCs. These receptor sequences come from a man aged 25-45 years in good health and CMV-seropositive.

This chain uses TRBV18 with TRBJ2-1; D remains unclear. Per the germline V gene, CDR1 is KGHSH and CDR2 is LQKENI. The CDR3 has 14 amino acids. V gave up 3 bases and J gave up 1 base, with 7 bases separating them. The CDR3 region is CASSPEKSYNEQFF. The DNA for the CDR3 is TGTGCCAGCTCACCGGAGAAATCCTACAATGAGCAGTTCTTC.

The table lists this clone with a count of one. This chain uses TRBV5-1 with TRBJ2-7; 11 bases are shared with TRBD1. V dropped 3 bases and J dropped 6; count of bases not matched to a gene: 5. CDR1 and CDR2 from the germline V gene are SGHRS and YFSETQ. The CDR3 is made up of 14 amino acids. The CDR3 reads CASSWGQGVGEQYF. The CDR3, as DNA: TGCGCCAGCAGCTGGGGACAGGGGGTGGGCGAGCAGTACTTC.

Regarding this clone: The same CDR3 arises from other DNA sequences in this sample as well. J is TRBJ1-5 and V is TRBV6-5; 7 nucleotides agree with TRBD1. J gave up 4 bases and V 6 bases, and 3 bases lay outside the gene matches. The length of the CDR3 is 13 residues. In germline, CDR1 is MNHEY, CDR2 SVGAGI. CDR3 sequence reads: CASRPQGNQPQHF. In DNA, the CDR3 is TGTGCCAGCAGACCACAGGGGAATCAGCCCCAGCATTTT.

The genes are TRBV2 and TRBJ1-4; 7 bases match TRBD1. The CDR3 has 12 amino acids. Germline-derived CDR1 and CDR2 are SNHLY and FYNNEI. J gave up 10 bases and V 6 bases, and 5 bases lay outside the gene matches. DNA for the CDR3: TGTGCCAGCAGGGACTCAGGGGGAAAACTGTTTTTT. Its protein product is CASRDSGGKLFF.

The chain is built from TRBV6-5 and TRBJ1-1, with D possibly being TRBD1 (6 bases). Trimming removed 6 bases at V and 4 bases at J, with 15 bases between. CDR1 and CDR2 (germline): MNHEY, SVGAGI. The CDR3 has 14 amino acids. The CDR3: CASSRTARGTEAFF. The DNA of the CDR3 is TGTGCCAGCAGCCGGACAGCACGGGGCACTGAAGCTTTCTTT.

This chain joins TRBV9 and TRBJ2-3; 10 bases align to TRBD2. This CDR3 is 16 amino acids long. Germline CDR1 and CDR2: SGDLS and YYNGEE. V shed 0 bases and J 1 base; nucleotides not matched to a gene: 2. The CDR3 bases are TGTGCCAGCAGCGTAGCTACTAGCGGGGGCACAGATACGCAGTATTTT. Translated: CASSVATSGGTDTQYF. The entire variable domain, with the rest obtained from reference TRBV9 and TRBJ2-3, is as follows: DSGVTQTPKHLITATGQRVTLRCSPRSGDLSVYWYQQSLDQGLQFLIQYYNGEERAKGNILERFSAQQFPDLHSELNLSSLELGDSALYFCASSVATSGGTDTQYFGPGTRLTVL.

The rearrangement joins TRBV7-9 to TRBJ2-7, with 8 bases matching TRBD2. J lost 5 bases, V lost 4 bases, and 10 bases had no gene match. The V gene's germline CDR1 is SEHNR and CDR2 FQNEAQ (reference sequence). This CDR3 is 15 amino acids long. CDR3 residues: CASSYRGRWIDEQYF. CDR3 DNA: TGTGCCAGCAGCTACCGCGGGAGGTGGATCGACGAGCAGTACTTC. Looking up the rest from reference TRBV7-9 and TRBJ2-7 gives the full variable domain: DTGVSQNPRHKITKRGQNVTFRCDPISEHNRLYWYRQTLGQGPEFLTYFQNEAQLEKSRLLSDRFSAERPKGSFSTLEIQRTEQGDSAMYLCASSYRGRWIDEQYFGPGTRLTVT.

J is TRBJ1-1 and V is TRBV19; D gene unclear. The germline CDR1 and CDR2 sequences are LNHDA and SQIVND (reference sequence). Trimming took off 6 bases at V and 2 bases at J, with 10 bases between the two ends. This CDR3 has 13 residues. CDR3 bases: TGTGCCAGTAGGAGCGGGCAAAACACTGAAGCTTTCTTT. It encodes CASRSGQNTEAFF. The whole variable domain, remainder taken from reference TRBV19 and TRBJ1-1, is DGGITQSPKYLFRKEGQNVTLSCEQNLNHDAMYWYRQDPGQGLRLIYYSQIVNDFQKGDIAEGYSVSREKKESFPLTVTSAQKNPTAFYLCASRSGQNTEAFFGQGTRLTVV.

The chain joins TRBV11-2 to TRBJ2-1; 12 nucleotides align to TRBD2. There are 16 residues in the CDR3. With V trimmed by 5 bases and J by 11 bases, 13 bases remained unmatched. Germline V gene sequence: CDR1 SGHAT, CDR2 FQNNGV. The CDR3 sequence is CASSPTSGSSGQKQFF. The CDR3 DNA follows: TGTGCCAGCAGCCCGACTAGCGGGAGCTCGGGCCAAAAGCAGTTCTTC.

The chain uses TRBV6-5 and TRBJ2-1; no definite D call. CDR1 MNHEY and CDR2 SVGAGI come from the germline V gene. The CDR3 spans 12 residues. V was pared by 2 bases and J by 9 bases, with 8 bases between. The CDR3 sequence is CASSYVYSEQFF. CDR3 coding DNA: TGTGCCAGCAGTTACGTTTATTCTGAGCAGTTCTTC.

The chain links TRBV9 to TRBJ2-1, with D perhaps matching TRBD2 (6 bases). V was clipped by 0 bases and J by 10 bases, with 14 bases between them. This CDR3 has 14 amino acids. Germline V gives CDR1 SGDLS, CDR2 YYNGEE. This CDR3 reads CASSVEVPEGEQFF. DNA of the CDR3: TGTGCCAGCAGCGTAGAGGTTCCGGAGGGGGAGCAGTTCTTC. Full variable domain (remainder filled in from reference TRBV9 and TRBJ2-1): DSGVTQTPKHLITATGQRVTLRCSPRSGDLSVYWYQQSLDQGLQFLIQYYNGEERAKGNILERFSAQQFPDLHSELNLSSLELGDSALYFCASSVEVPEGEQFFGPGTRLTVL.

The CDR3 loop is CASSLGAAQSSYEQYF. DNA for the CDR3: TGTGCCAGCAGCTTAGGGGCCGCGCAAAGCTCCTACGAGCAGTACTTC. The chain carries TRBV7-6 and TRBJ2-7; D is undetermined. Trimming took 1 base from V and 0 from J, leaving 13 bases between them. Germline CDR1 SGHVS, CDR2 FNYEAQ. The length of the CDR3 is 16 residues.

The chain recombines TRBV5-5 with TRBJ2-1; D possibly corresponds to TRBD2 (5 bases). Trimming cost V 6 bases and J 1 base, with 14 bases left between them. The CDR3 covers 15 residues. Germline lookup yields CDR1 SGHKS and CDR2 YYEKEE (reference sequence). The CDR3 nucleotides read TGTGCCAGCACCTTTCGCGAGGGTTCCTACAATGAGCAGTTCTTC. Encoded protein: CASTFREGSYNEQFF.